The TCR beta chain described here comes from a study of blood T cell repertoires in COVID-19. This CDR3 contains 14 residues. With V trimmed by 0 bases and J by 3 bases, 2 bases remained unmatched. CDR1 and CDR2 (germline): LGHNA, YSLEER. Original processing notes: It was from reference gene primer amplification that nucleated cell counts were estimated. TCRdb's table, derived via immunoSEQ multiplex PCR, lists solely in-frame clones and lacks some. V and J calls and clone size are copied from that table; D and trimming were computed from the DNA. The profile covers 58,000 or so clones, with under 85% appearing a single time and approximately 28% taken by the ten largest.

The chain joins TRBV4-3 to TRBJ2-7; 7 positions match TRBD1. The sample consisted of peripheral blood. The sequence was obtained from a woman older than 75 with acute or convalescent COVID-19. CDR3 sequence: CASSQDTGDYEQYF. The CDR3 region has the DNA TGCGCCAGCAGCCAAGATACAGGGGACTACGAGCAGTACTTC.